What follows are 8 T cell receptor beta chains derived from one specimen sequenced in a study of blood T cell repertoires in COVID-19. The repertoire was sequenced with immunoSEQ multiplex PCR; TCRdb's copy has only in-frame clones and lacks some. The sample has 150,000 or so clones, over 70% seen once. The sequenced material came from peripheral blood. All receptors come from a man older than 75 with acute or convalescent COVID-19.

V usage is TRBV6-1 and J usage is TRBJ1-6, with D maybe TRBD1 (5 bases). The germline CDR1 and CDR2 sequences are MNHNS and SASEGT. With 2 bases removed from V and 4 bases from J, the gap between germline ends came to 18 bases. The CDR3 runs 18 residues. As DNA, the CDR3 is TGTGCCAGCAGTGAAAACGCGCCCCCGGGGGGTTATAATTCACCCCTCCACTTT. Its translation is CASSENAPPGGYNSPLHF.

This chain uses TRBV3-1 (or the pseudogene TRBV3-2) with TRBJ2-3; 8 bases line up with TRBD2. V trimming: 7 bases; J trimming: 9 bases; junction bases outside the gene matches: 15. This CDR3 spans 15 amino acids. Germline V CDR1 and CDR2: LGHDT, YNNKEL (reference sequence). CDR3 DNA: TGTGCCAGCACCAACGGACTAGCTCCTACCCTGACGCAGTATTTT. Protein product: CASTNGLAPTLTQYF.

This chain uses TRBV15 with TRBJ2-2, with D possibly being TRBD1 (5 bases). This CDR3 has 13 residues. CDR1 is LNHNV, CDR2 YYDKDF, per germline (reference sequence). CDR3 bases: TGTGCTATAGGACATTTTTTACTAGGGGAGCTGTTTTTT. Amino acid sequence: CAIGHFLLGELFF.

This chain joins TRBV7-3 and TRBJ2-1, with 13 bases lining up with TRBD2. After removal of 2 bases from V and 7 bases from J, the junction contained 11 bases not matched to a gene. CDR1 and CDR2 (germline): SGHTA, FQGTGA. The CDR3 has 18 amino acids. Here the CDR3 DNA reads TGTGCCAGCAGCTTATCAGCCCCGTTGACTAGCGGGAGGAATGAGCAGTTCTTC. The encoded protein is CASSLSAPLTSGRNEQFF.

Here the CDR3 DNA reads TGCAGCGCGGCATCAGGCCCGAATGAGCAGTTCTTC. It is translated as CSAASGPNEQFF. The chain has TRBV29-1 and TRBJ2-1; no clear D gene. The ends were cut back, 7 bases at V and 7 bases at J, with 14 bases in the middle. The CDR3 runs to 12 residues. Germline V gene sequence: CDR1 SQVTM, CDR2 ANQGSEA.

This clone is a singleton in its sample. V gene TRBV23-1 combines with J gene TRBJ1-2; a possible D gene is TRBD1 (6 bases). TRBV23-1 is reported as an ORF; its role is uncertain. The V end lost 0 bases, the J end lost 13 bases, and 24 bases lay between the germline ends. The CDR3 consists of 16 residues. The CDR3 spells CASSQSKGQGHQLSTF. CDR3 coding DNA: TGCGCCAGCAGTCAATCGAAGGGGCAGGGGCACCAACTTAGCACCTTC.

This clone showed up just once. The chain is built from TRBV6-5 and TRBJ2-7; TRBD1 is a possible D gene (6 bases). The V and J ends lost 6 bases and 1 base respectively, with 16 bases between them. Germline CDR1 and CDR2: MNHEY and SVGAGI. The length of the CDR3 is 15 residues. The CDR3 spells CASSRQARKSYEQYF. CDR3 in DNA: TGTGCCAGCAGCCGACAGGCGAGGAAATCCTACGAGCAGTACTTC.

This chain connects TRBV11-2 to TRBJ1-1, with D perhaps TRBD1 (5 bases). The V and J ends lost 3 bases and 5 bases respectively, with 10 bases between them. This CDR3 has 13 amino acids. Germline CDR1 reads SGHAT; CDR2 reads FQNNGV. CDR3 in DNA: TGTGCCAGCAGCTTTGGGGCCCGAACTGAAGCTTTCTTT. This sequence encodes CASSFGARTEAFF.